Presented here are 30 T cell receptor beta chains from one specimen sequenced in a study of blood T cell repertoires in COVID-19. Method: immunoSEQ multiplex PCR; TCRdb's copy keeps in-frame clones and lacks some. The table includes 250,000 to 400,000 clones, around nine tenths detected once. The specimen was PBMCs or T cells enriched from blood (not recorded which). These receptors originate from a man between 60 and 75 years old who had recovered from COVID-19.

This clone was observed once. The chain is built from TRBV28 and TRBJ1-1; D call uncertain. The CDR3 has 13 residues. Per germline, CDR1 MDHEN and CDR2 SYDVKM. With 2 bases removed from V and 8 bases from J, the gap between germline ends came to 12 bases. CDR3 bases: TGTGCCAGCAGTTTAGGGCAGGCCGGCGAAGCTTTCTTT. It specifies CASSLGQAGEAFF. Together with reference TRBV28 and TRBJ1-1, the CDR3 gives the full variable domain: DVKVTQSSRYLVKRTGEKVFLECVQDMDHENMFWYRQDPGLGLRLIYFSYDVKMKEKGDIPEGYSVSREKKERFSLILESASTNQTSMYLCASSLGQAGEAFFGQGTRLTVV.

This sequence joins TRBV4-2 and TRBJ2-3, with 9 bases lining up with TRBD2. V shed 0 bases and J 4 bases; nucleotides not matched to a gene: 8. CDR3 size: 17 residues. The germline V gene has CDR1 LGHNA and CDR2 YNFKEQ. The DNA for the CDR3 is TGTGCCAGCAGCCAAGATAGTGCTAGCGGGAAACCAGATACGCAGTATTTT. Its translation is CASSQDSASGKPDTQYF.

The chain has TRBV4-1 and TRBJ1-1; D not certain. The V and J ends lost 0 bases and 5 bases respectively, with 10 bases between them. The germline CDR1 and CDR2 sequences are MGHRA and YSYEKL. This CDR3 contains 14 residues. The CDR3 loop is CASSQESVRTEAFF. CDR3 nucleotide sequence: TGCGCCAGCAGCCAAGAGAGTGTCAGGACTGAAGCTTTCTTT.

This clone was observed a single time. This chain links TRBV30 with TRBJ1-6, with D maybe TRBD1 (6 bases). CDR1 and CDR2 from the germline V gene are GTSNPN and SVGIG (reference sequence). V lost 3 bases and J lost 3, with 12 bases in between. The CDR3 loop spans 15 amino acids. For the CDR3, the DNA is TGTGCCTGGAGGAGGGGGGGCATCTATAATTCACCCCTCCACTTT. Translated: CAWRRGGIYNSPLHF.

The chain couples TRBV5-1 to TRBJ2-2; D possibly corresponds to TRBD1 (5 bases). Trimming removed 6 bases at V and 1 base at J, with 7 bases between. Germline assignment: CDR1 SGHRS and CDR2 YFSETQ. The CDR3 extends over 13 amino acids. CDR3 in amino acids: CASTTENTGELFF. The CDR3 DNA sequence: TGCGCCAGCACGACAGAGAACACCGGGGAGCTGTTTTTT.

The J gene is TRBJ2-2, the V gene TRBV5-1; TRBD1 matches at 9 bases. The V segment lost 4 bases and the J segment 5 bases; nucleotides outside the gene matches: 9. This CDR3 spans 16 amino acids. Germline V gene data show CDR1 as SGHRS and CDR2 as YFSETQ. CDR3 amino acids: CASSPGGQGRTGELFF. The DNA of the CDR3 is TGCGCCAGCAGCCCAGGGGGACAGGGAAGGACCGGGGAGCTGTTTTTT.

The rearrangement joins TRBV24-1 to TRBJ2-2, with D unclear. This CDR3 is 13 amino acids long. The V end was cut by 0 bases, the J end by 8 bases, with 6 bases between. Germline V gene sequence: CDR1 KGHDR, CDR2 SFDVKD. The CDR3 coding sequence is TGTGCCACCAGTGATTTGACTTGGGGGGAGCTGTTTTTT. As protein: CATSDLTWGELFF.

The chain is built from TRBV7-6 and TRBJ2-1; 11 bases match TRBD1. CDR3 length equals 16 residues. With V trimmed by 4 bases and J by 7 bases, 9 bases remained unmatched. Per germline, CDR1 SGHVS and CDR2 FNYEAQ. DNA of the CDR3: TGTGCCAGCAGCTCCGGTGTAGGACAGGGGGCGAATGAGCAGTTCTTC. It translates to CASSSGVGQGANEQFF.

CDR3 residues: CSASPRPDTQYF. The DNA of the CDR3 is TGCAGTGCTAGTCCTAGACCAGATACGCAGTATTTT. The J gene is TRBJ2-3, the V gene TRBV20-1; D is ambiguous. Germline V gene sequence: CDR1 DFQATT, CDR2 SNEGSKA (reference sequence). The CDR3 has 12 amino acids. V lost 3 bases and J 4 bases, leaving 8 bases between the germline ends.

The chain employs TRBV7-9 and TRBJ2-5; the match to TRBD2 covers 12 bases. There are 16 residues in the CDR3. In germline, CDR1 is SEHNR, CDR2 FQNEAQ (reference sequence). The trim removed 4 bases at V and 4 bases at J, leaving 7 bases unmatched. The CDR3 loop is CASSWWLAGGGETQYF. CDR3 DNA sequence: TGTGCCAGCAGCTGGTGGCTAGCGGGAGGGGGAGAGACCCAGTACTTC.

J is TRBJ2-3 and V is TRBV7-9; TRBD2 matches 11 bases. The V gene end was trimmed by 7 bases and the J gene end by 4 bases; junction bases not matched to a gene: 7. The CDR3 is made up of 15 amino acids. Germline loops: CDR1 SEHNR, CDR2 FQNEAQ (reference sequence). The CDR3 DNA reads TGTGCCAGCAACATCGGACTAGCGGGCCCAGATACGCAGTATTTT. Translated: CASNIGLAGPDTQYF.

The V gene is TRBV5-4, the J gene TRBJ2-7, with 7 bases matching TRBD2. J was trimmed by 2 bases and V by 0 bases; bases with no gene match: 8. The CDR3 spans 16 residues. Looked up from germline, CDR1 is SGHNT and CDR2 is YYREEE (reference sequence). The CDR3 protein is CASSLGAGRDPYEQYF. Here the CDR3 DNA reads TGTGCCAGCAGCTTGGGGGCAGGGAGGGATCCCTACGAGCAGTACTTC. The variable domain in full, completed from reference TRBV5-4 and TRBJ2-7, reads ETGVTQSPTHLIKTRGQQVTLRCSSQSGHNTVSWYQQALGQGPQFIFQYYREEENGRGNFPPRFSGLQFPNYSSELNVNALELDDSALYLCASSLGAGRDPYEQYFGPGTRLTVT.

The chain joins TRBV24-1 to TRBJ1-3, with TRBD1 identical over 10 bases. The CDR3 is made up of 21 amino acids. With 5 bases clipped from V and 0 bases from J, the junction kept 18 bases outside the gene matches. Germline-derived CDR1 and CDR2 are KGHDR and SFDVKD. CDR3 sequence reads: CATSVLSGGTGARDSGNTIYF. CDR3 coding DNA: TGTGCCACCAGTGTCCTCAGCGGTGGGACAGGGGCGCGAGACTCTGGAAACACCATATATTTT.

The rearrangement links TRBV5-1 to TRBJ2-1, with 9 bases aligning to TRBD1. The CDR3 is made up of 16 amino acids. V lost 3 bases and J lost 6; bases outside the gene matches: 10. CDR1 and CDR2 (germline): SGHRS, YFSETQ. The DNA of the CDR3 is TGCGCCAGCAGCTCAAACCGGGGGACAGGGATCAATGAGCAGTTCTTC. This gives the protein CASSSNRGTGINEQFF.

The chain is built from TRBV7-2 and TRBJ2-2; D call uncertain. Germline CDR1 is SGHTA and CDR2 is FQGNSA. The CDR3 covers 19 residues. V gave up 1 base and J gave up 5 bases, with 23 bases separating them. CDR3 nucleotide sequence: TGTGCCAGCAGCTTAGTTCCCCCGTCCCGCGGTTCACGTACCGGGGAGCTGTTTTTT. Translation gives CASSLVPPSRGSRTGELFF.

The chain uses TRBV19 and TRBJ2-1; TRBD2 agrees at 11 bases. There are 17 residues in the CDR3. Trimming took 5 bases from V and 8 from J; bases not matched to a gene: 14. The germline CDR1 and CDR2 sequences are LNHDA and SQIVND (reference sequence). The CDR3 DNA reads as TGTGCCAGTAGTCCCGGGACTAGCGGTTCCTGGGGGTATGAGCAGTTCTTC. Its translation: CASSPGTSGSWGYEQFF.

The genes are TRBV5-1 and TRBJ2-3; 9 bases are shared with TRBD2. The V segment lost 3 bases and the J segment 3 bases; nucleotides outside the gene matches: 11. The CDR3 is made up of 17 amino acids. Looked up from germline, CDR1 is SGHRS and CDR2 is YFSETQ. DNA for the CDR3: TGCGCCAGCAGCTGGGGGGCTGGTCTAGCGGGGACAGATACGCAGTATTTT. It translates to CASSWGAGLAGTDTQYF.

This clone was observed once. The chain has TRBV3-1 (or the pseudogene TRBV3-2) and TRBJ2-7, with 10 bases matching TRBD2. CDR3 length: 18 amino acids. The V gene's germline CDR1 is LGHDT and CDR2 YNNKEL (reference sequence). J gave up 0 bases and V 5 bases, and 13 bases lay outside the gene matches. This chain's CDR3 is CASSSRVAGGRSSYEQYF. In DNA, the CDR3 is TGTGCCAGCAGCTCTCGGGTAGCGGGAGGACGGAGCTCCTACGAGCAGTACTTC.

This clone was counted once. The genes are TRBV2 and TRBJ1-5, with TRBD1 as a possible D gene (6 bases). CDR1 and CDR2 from the germline V gene are SNHLY and FYNNEI. The CDR3 length is 15 residues. V lost 6 bases and J lost 5, with 17 bases in between. CDR3 sequence: CASRRGGGLDQPQHF. CDR3 nucleotides: TGTGCCAGCAGGCGGGGAGGGGGGCTTGATCAGCCCCAGCATTTT.

This chain links TRBV28 with TRBJ1-6; D is undetermined. With 4 bases removed from V and 7 bases from J, the gap between germline ends came to 8 bases. CDR1 MDHEN and CDR2 SYDVKM come from the germline V gene. CDR3 length: 13 residues. For the CDR3, the DNA is TGTGCCAGCAGTTCAGGATTGAATTCACCCCTCCACTTT. Protein product: CASSSGLNSPLHF. The full variable domain, rest sourced from reference TRBV28 and TRBJ1-6, is DVKVTQSSRYLVKRTGEKVFLECVQDMDHENMFWYRQDPGLGLRLIYFSYDVKMKEKGDIPEGYSVSREKKERFSLILESASTNQTSMYLCASSSGLNSPLHFGNGTRLTVT.

The J gene is TRBJ2-3, the V gene TRBV7-2, with unresolved D. The CDR3 is 13 residues long. V gave up 2 bases and J gave up 4 bases, with 7 bases separating them. CDR1 and CDR2 (germline): SGHTA, FQGNSA. The CDR3 sequence: CASSLMAADTQYF. CDR3 coding DNA: TGTGCCAGCAGCTTAATGGCGGCAGATACGCAGTATTTT.

V is TRBV6-6 and J is TRBJ2-3; weak D call: TRBD1 (6 bases). The CDR3 loop spans 12 amino acids. Trimming shortened V by 5 bases and J by 7 bases, and 10 bases separated the two germline ends. CDR1 MNHNY and CDR2 SVGAGI come from the germline V gene (reference sequence). This CDR3 is CASSPQGYTQYF. CDR3 nucleotides: TGTGCCAGCAGTCCACAGGGATATACGCAGTATTTT.

This clone is a singleton in its sample. The V call is TRBV28, the J call TRBJ1-5; D gene unclear. This CDR3 contains 9 residues. Trimming stripped 11 bases from V and 6 bases from J, with 5 bases between. Germline V CDR1 and CDR2: MDHEN, SYDVKM. CDR3 sequence (DNA): TGTGCCCGGGGTCAGCCCCAGCATTTT. This gives the protein CARGQPQHF.

The CDR3 sequence is CASSERTGVDYGYTF. In nucleotides, the CDR3 is TGTGCCAGCAGTGAACGGACAGGGGTTGACTATGGCTACACCTTC. The V call is TRBV6-4, the J call TRBJ1-2; TRBD1 matches 9 bases. Germline values: CDR1 MRHNA, CDR2 SNTAGT. CDR3 size: 15 residues. V dropped 3 bases and J dropped 3; count of bases not matched to a gene: 5.

This chain joins TRBV11-2 and TRBJ1-4; the D is unclear. V was trimmed by 1 base and J by 7 bases, leaving 7 bases between them. Germline CDR1 reads SGHAT; CDR2 reads FQNNGV. This CDR3 spans 13 amino acids. DNA of the CDR3: TGTGCCAGCAGCTTAGGTGTCGGTGAAAAACTGTTTTTT. Its translation is CASSLGVGEKLFF.

This chain uses TRBV30 with TRBJ1-1; D remains ambiguous. This CDR3 has 13 amino acids. Per germline, CDR1 GTSNPN and CDR2 SVGIG (reference sequence). V gave up 5 bases and J gave up 5 bases, with 15 bases separating them. The CDR3 loop reads CAWLSLGGTEAFF. DNA for the CDR3: TGTGCCTGGTTATCCTTGGGAGGGACTGAAGCTTTCTTT.

The genes are TRBV19 and TRBJ1-6, with no clear D. With 3 bases removed from V and 7 bases from J, the gap between germline ends came to 16 bases. The V gene's germline CDR1 is LNHDA and CDR2 SQIVND (reference sequence). This CDR3 has 16 amino acids. The CDR3 reads CASSMRYEGWNSPLHF. DNA for the CDR3: TGTGCCAGTAGTATGAGATACGAGGGCTGGAATTCACCCCTCCACTTT.

The CDR3 sequence is CSVDSGVTDEQFF. As DNA, the CDR3 is TGCAGCGTTGACAGCGGGGTTACCGATGAGCAGTTCTTC. The V gene is TRBV29-1, the J gene TRBJ2-1; 7 nucleotides line up with TRBD2. The CDR3 is 13 amino acids. Germline CDR1 and CDR2: SQVTM and ANQGSEA. J was trimmed by 8 bases and V by 3 bases; bases with no gene match: 7.

The chain links TRBV5-1 to TRBJ1-3; D is uncertain. Deletions cut 1 base from V and 4 bases from J, with 6 bases between. CDR3 length equals 13 residues. Germline V gives CDR1 SGHRS, CDR2 YFSETQ. CDR3 region: CASSLQEGNTIYF. The CDR3 nucleotides read TGCGCCAGCAGCTTGCAAGAGGGAAACACCATATATTTT.

The chain recombines TRBV24-1 with TRBJ2-3; D is perhaps TRBD1 (6 bases). Trimming removed 4 bases from V and 6 bases from J, with 16 bases in between. Germline loops: CDR1 KGHDR, CDR2 SFDVKD. The CDR3 covers 15 residues. CDR3 residues: CATSDYRQVGDTQYF. DNA of the CDR3: TGTGCCACCAGTGACTACCGACAGGTGGGGGATACGCAGTATTTT.